The source of this TCR beta chain is a study of metastatic and nonmetastatic thyroid tumors. Study summary: A comparison of repertoires was made across blood and tumor or nodule tissue from malignant and benign thyroid patients.

Until they underwent thyroid surgery, no patient had received any treatment. This clone was recorded at least ten times. Antigen: not known. How the authors handled the data: The study took CDR3 differences across clinicopathological groups and made a distant-metastasis classifier for papillary thyroid cancer from them. TCRdb re-clonotyped the PCR reads through MiXCR. TCRdb assigned the V and J calls; the authors' analysis was not used. The table includes about 64,000 clones, under 20% detected once. Findings and limits, study-wide: Compared with benign nodules, malignant thyroid tumors were reported to have significantly higher TCR beta diversity in both blood and tumor.

Sequenced: blood. The sequence was collected from a male donor with papillary thyroid cancer or a benign thyroid nodule (not recorded which). Some clones in this sample may be carry-over from other donors' samples.

The CDR3 DNA reads as TGTGCCAGCAGCGCCCCTAGCGGCCGGGACACCGGGGAGCTGTTTTTT. It encodes CASSAPSGRDTGELFF. V is TRBV7-8 and J is TRBJ2-2, with TRBD2 matching over 7 bases. This CDR3 is built from 16 residues. The V gene end was trimmed by 5 bases and the J gene end by 3 bases; junction bases not matched to a gene: 9. Germline V gene data show CDR1 as SGHVS and CDR2 as FQNEAQ.